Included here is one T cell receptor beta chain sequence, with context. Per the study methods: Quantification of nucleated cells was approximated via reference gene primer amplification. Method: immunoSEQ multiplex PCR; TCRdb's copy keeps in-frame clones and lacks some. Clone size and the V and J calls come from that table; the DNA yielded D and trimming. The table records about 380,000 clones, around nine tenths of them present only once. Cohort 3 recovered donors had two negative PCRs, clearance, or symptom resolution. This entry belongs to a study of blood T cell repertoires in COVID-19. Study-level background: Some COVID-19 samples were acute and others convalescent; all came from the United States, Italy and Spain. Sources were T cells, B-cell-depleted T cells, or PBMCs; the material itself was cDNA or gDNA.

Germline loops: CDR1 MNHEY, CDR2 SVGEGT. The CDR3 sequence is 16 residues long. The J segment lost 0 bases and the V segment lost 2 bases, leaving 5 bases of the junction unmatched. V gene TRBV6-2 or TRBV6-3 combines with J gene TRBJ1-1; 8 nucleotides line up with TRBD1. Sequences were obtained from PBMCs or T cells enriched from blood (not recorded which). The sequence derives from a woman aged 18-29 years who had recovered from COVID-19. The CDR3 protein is CASSYPRGQMNTEAFF. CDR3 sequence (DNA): TGTGCCAGCAGTTACCCCAGGGGGCAGATGAACACTGAAGCTTTCTTT.